Listed below are T cell receptor beta chains from one sample, sequenced in a study of identical twins. One entry per CDR3 protein, called by TCRdb with MiXCR from the 5' RACE reads. The sample lists 1.5 million to 2 million distinct CDR3 sequences, about 32% occurring once. The sequencing input was cord blood. Source of these receptors: a newborn girl in good health. Each CDR3 is given with its conserved first and last residue. Fields, in order: V gene, clone size, CDR3 length, D gene, J gene, CDR3 DNA, CDR3 protein. The D gene is left open where the match is weak. Clone size appears in some rows only: once, few, many, or a class for an expanded clone.

TRBV7-2	.	13	.	TRBJ1-2	TGTGCCAGCAGCCCCGGGGTTTGGTATGGCTACACCTTC	CASSPGVWYGYTF
TRBV7-2	many	13	.	TRBJ2-3	TGTGCCAGCAGCTTACAGGGGCCAGATACGCAGTATTTT	CASSLQGPDTQYF
TRBV20-1	few	15	TRBD2	TRBJ2-1	TGCAGTGCTAGAGGGTGGGTAGCGGGAGGGGCTGAGCAGTTCTTC	CSARGWVAGGAEQFF
TRBV4-2	.	14	.	TRBJ1-1	TGTGCCAGCAGCACCCACGGGATGAACACTGAAGCTTTCTTT	CASSTHGMNTEAFF
TRBV5-6	.	14	TRBD1	TRBJ2-5	TGTGCCGGCAGCTCACCGAGAGGGGGCGAGACCCAGGACTTC	CAGSSPRGGETQDF
TRBV28	.	13	.	TRBJ2-7	TGTGCCAGCAGTTTGACCAGACCCTACGAGCAGTACTTC	CASSLTRPYEQYF
TRBV28	few	13	.	TRBJ2-5	TGTGCCAGCAGTTTCCAGGGCTTGGAGACCCAGTACTTC	CASSFQGLETQYF
TRBV7-9	many	14	TRBD2	TRBJ2-1	TGTGCCAGCAGTTTGGGACTAGCGGGGTATGAGCAGTTCTTC	CASSLGLAGYEQFF
TRBV5-1	.	16	.	TRBJ2-1	TGCGCCAGCAGCGGAGGACGCGAGACTAGAACCTACGAGCAGTTCTTC	CASSGGRETRTYEQFF
TRBV5-1	.	17	TRBD2	TRBJ2-2	TGCGCCAGCACAAGGACGGGAGGGCCCTCTATCGCCGGGGAGCTGTTTTTT	CASTRTGGPSIAGELFF
TRBV7-2	few	18	TRBD2	TRBJ2-7	TGTGCCAGCAGCTTAGCTTCGACCGGGACTAGCGGCTCCTACGAGCAGTACTTC	CASSLASTGTSGSYEQYF
TRBV5-1	many	14	.	TRBJ2-1	TGTGCCAGCAGCTTAGGTCGAGGGGGGAATGAGCAGTTCTTC	CASSLGRGGNEQFF
TRBV20-1	few	16	.	TRBJ1-2	TGCAGTGCTAGAGTAATATTTGCCCGACATAACTATGGCTACACCTTC	CSARVIFARHNYGYTF
TRBV29-1	.	14	TRBD1	TRBJ2-5	TGCAGCGTTGAACGGGACAGCCGATACAATGAGCAGTACTTC	CSVERDSRYNEQYF
TRBV20-1	few	11	.	TRBJ1-2	TGCAGTGCTGGGACAAACGTGGGCTACACCTTC	CSAGTNVGYTF
TRBV24-1	.	15	.	TRBJ2-7	TGTGCCACCAGTGATCCCCAACTAGCCCGACACGAGCAGTACTTC	CATSDPQLARHEQYF
TRBV11-2	.	16	TRBD1	TRBJ2-5	TGTGCCAGCAGCTTAAGGGGGCGACAGGGCTCAGAGACCCAGTACTTC	CASSLRGRQGSETQYF
TRBV12-5	.	20	TRBD1	TRBJ2-1	TGTGCTAGTGGTTTGGGGAGTAGCGGGAACAAGGGACAGGGGAACGATGAGCAGTTCTTC	CASGLGSSGNKGQGNDEQFF
TRBV12-3/TRBV12-4	.	17	.	TRBJ1-6	TGTGCCAGCAGTTTAGGAATGTATGGAGGATATAATTCACCCCTCCACTTT	CASSLGMYGGYNSPLHF
TRBV14	.	15	.	TRBJ2-2	TGTGCCAGCAGCCAAGTAGGGACCCCCACCGGGGAGCTGTTTTTT	CASSQVGTPTGELFF
TRBV11-3	.	11	.	TRBJ1-1	TGTGCCAGCAGCTACGACAGTGAAGCTTTCTTT	CASSYDSEAFF
TRBV7-8	.	13	.	TRBJ2-1	TGTGCCAGCAGCGTGGGTTACTACAATGAGCAGTTCTTC	CASSVGYYNEQFF
TRBV29-1	many	13	TRBD2	TRBJ2-7	TGCAGCGTTGAAGAAGCGGGGGCCTACGAGCAGTACTTC	CSVEEAGAYEQYF
TRBV7-9	many	14	.	TRBJ2-7	TGTGCCAGCAGCTTTTCAGGGCGCCCCTACGAGCAGTACTTC	CASSFSGRPYEQYF
TRBV19	few	16	.	TRBJ1-5	TGTGCCAGTAGTACCCCCGGGACCCCGATGCGGCAGCCCCAGCATTTT	CASSTPGTPMRQPQHF
TRBV20-1	.	13	TRBD1	TRBJ1-2	TGCAGTGGCCAACAGGGGGCCAGGCGAGGCTACACCTTC	CSGQQGARRGYTF
TRBV12-3/TRBV12-4	.	12	.	TRBJ1-6	TGTGCCAGCAGTTTTGATAATTCACCCCCCCACTTT	CASSFDNSPPHF
TRBV20-1	few	14	.	TRBJ2-3	TGCAGTGCTAGGTCATGGGACGGCACAGATACGCAGTATTTT	CSARSWDGTDTQYF
TRBV4-1	.	13	.	TRBJ2-7	TGCGCCAGCAGCCAAGAGGCTCACTACGAGCAGTACTTC	CASSQEAHYEQYF
TRBV5-1	.	14	.	TRBJ1-2	TGCGCCAGCAGCTTTCAGGGAATTAACTATGGCTACACCTTC	CASSFQGINYGYTF